This T cell receptor (beta chain) was retrieved from a study of regulatory T cells in long-lasting Graves disease. This clonotype was seen repeatedly, ten times or more. Researchers made TCR beta libraries by using iRepertoire HTBI primers and running Arm-PCR on CDR3 regions. A single record per CDR3 protein comes from TCRdb applying MiXCR to the multiplex PCR reads. The sample has about 530,000 distinct CDR3 sequences, roughly 16% seen once; the top ten hold roughly 25%. Described time point: newly diagnosed GD, antithyroid drugs for less than 3 months. Construction of the TCR library relied on RNA isolated from PBMCs. Deletions cut 5 bases from V and 3 bases from J, with 16 bases between. This CDR3 contains 15 residues. The same data also went into a second study, on T cells in Graves' hyperthyroidism and ophthalmopathy.

The gene calls are TRBV12-3 or TRBV12-4 and TRBJ1-2, with D unclear. The receptor was isolated from a middle-aged woman with Graves disease. The sequencing used peripheral blood mononuclear cells (PBMCs), collected at new diagnosis, from a patient treated with antithyroid drugs. CDR3 bases: TGTGCCAGCAGTCCCTGGTCCTCTGGGGACTATGGCTACACCTTC. Protein sequence: CASSPWSSGDYGYTF.